Included here is one TCR beta chain sequence, with context. The CDR3 is 13 amino acids. V lost 6 bases, J lost 7 bases, and 9 bases stayed unmatched. Germline loops: CDR1 MNHEY, CDR2 SVGAGI. This record comes from a study of T cell responses to AZD1222 COVID-19 vaccine. Repertoires were generated with immunoSEQ multiplex PCR, while TCRdb's copy carries only in-frame clones and drops some. The table lists 150,000 to 200,000 clones, about nine tenths of them singletons. The material sequenced was peripheral blood, taken on day 0 of AZD1222 vaccination. The chain carries TRBV6-5 and TRBJ2-7; the match to TRBD2 covers 7 bases. This clonotype was obtained from an adult in good health. The CDR3 DNA follows: TGTGCCAGCAGGGACCGACTAGCCGGTGAGCAGTACTTC. Translating gives CASRDRLAGEQYF.